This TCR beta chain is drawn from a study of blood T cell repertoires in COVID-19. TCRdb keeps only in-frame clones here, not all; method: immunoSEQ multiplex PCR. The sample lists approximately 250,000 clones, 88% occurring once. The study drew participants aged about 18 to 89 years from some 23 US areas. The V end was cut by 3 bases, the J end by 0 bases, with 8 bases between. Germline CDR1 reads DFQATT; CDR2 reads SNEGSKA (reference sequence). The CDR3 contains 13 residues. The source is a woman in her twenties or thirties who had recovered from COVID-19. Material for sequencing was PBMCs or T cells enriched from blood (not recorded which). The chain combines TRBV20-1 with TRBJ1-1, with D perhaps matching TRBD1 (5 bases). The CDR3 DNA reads TGCAGTGCTAGTTCAGGGATGAACACTGAAGCTTTCTTT. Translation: CSASSGMNTEAFF.